This T cell receptor (beta chain) was recovered during a study of cytotoxic CD8 clonotypes in ibrutinib-treated CLL (dated by TCRdb to the early 2020s). Regarding the complete study: The cohort included about 15 treatment-naive and approximately eleven relapsed/refractory patients; roughly 17 were IGHV unmutated. Responses were partial in 24 patients and complete in 2; after median about 68 months follow-up, roughly 14 stayed in remission and some twelve progressed. Cryopreserved peripheral blood mononuclear cells were obtained before treatment, at response, and at either sustained remission or disease progression. The response samples were drawn at a median of roughly eleven months into treatment, with a range of about 6 to 36 months. Of the 90 or so people in the trial, about two dozen had longitudinal samples available. On average, each sample had some 250,000 productive templates and approximately 89,000 productive rearrangements. Every sample from remission and from progressive disease was obtained while the patients were still on ibrutinib. General findings and caveats noted by the study authors: An increase in clonality was observed at ibrutinib response, with clonality remaining stable during sustained remission and falling back toward baseline at progression. Baseline clonality was found to be higher than that of age-matched healthy donors and was strongly correlated with circulating CD8+ T-cell counts. Sampling times were not matched between patients in sustained remission and patients whose disease was progressing, and lymph node repertoires were not examined. Public clonotypes were rare and either shrank or stayed stable during treatment, and the rise in clonality at ibrutinib response reflected expansion of private clonotypes.

CDR1 and CDR2 are drawn from the germline V gene: SNHLY, FYNNEI. Trimming at the junction amounts to 6 bases on V and 3 bases on J, and the germline ends lie 15 bases apart. The CDR3 covers 15 residues, taking in both the cysteine and the phenylalanine. CDR3 DNA is the only sequence kept; it has 45 bases, read in frame from the first base. The goal of deep resolution MiSeq sequencing was a depth between 1 in 1 million and 1 in 200,000 T cells, and coverage averaged 10x per clonotype. The immunoSEQ hsTCRB Kit was used to generate TCR beta libraries. Per the source publication's procedure: Data were analyzed with ImmunoSEQ Data Assistant and ImmunoSEQ Analyzer, with V, D and J genes assigned per IMGT definitions. Clonality, which ranges from 0 to 1, was calculated as one minus the normalized Shannon entropy of productive rearrangement frequencies. Only overrepresented clonotypes making up at least 0.05% of the repertoire of each patient were included in the public clonotype analysis. Some 14 age-matched healthy donor repertoires from immuneACCESS served as clonality controls. TCRdb limited this immuneACCESS table to in-frame rearrangements with V and J called. A share of clones is missing; checked studies link under half to unresolved V genes, and the rest is unexplained. Clone size and the V and J calls come from that table; the DNA yielded D and trimming. Here the sample has under 300,000 clones; around 77% occur a single time. The ten largest clones take up around 5.1% of the sample.

The time point label of this sample denotes: progressive disease on ibrutinib. For TCR beta library preparation, roughly 2 micrograms of genomic DNA was extracted from cryopreserved PBMCs. Longitudinal blood samples from CLL patients on ibrutinib monotherapy were analyzed using high-throughput TCR beta sequencing. The patients were enrolled in a single-center, open-label phase 2 trial of ibrutinib monotherapy. For this clone: Its antigen is not yet known. Base quality data are lacking; no much larger clone is found one base away.

The material was PBMCs, obtained at disease progression, from a patient treated with ibrutinib. This clonotype was obtained from a human donor with chronic lymphocytic leukemia. Here the chain combines TRBV2 and TRBJ1-5; there is no confident call for the D gene. The CDR3 protein: CASSYHLADNQPQHF. The DNA sequence is TGTGCCAGCAGCTACCATCTCGCGGACAATCAGCCCCAGCATTTT.